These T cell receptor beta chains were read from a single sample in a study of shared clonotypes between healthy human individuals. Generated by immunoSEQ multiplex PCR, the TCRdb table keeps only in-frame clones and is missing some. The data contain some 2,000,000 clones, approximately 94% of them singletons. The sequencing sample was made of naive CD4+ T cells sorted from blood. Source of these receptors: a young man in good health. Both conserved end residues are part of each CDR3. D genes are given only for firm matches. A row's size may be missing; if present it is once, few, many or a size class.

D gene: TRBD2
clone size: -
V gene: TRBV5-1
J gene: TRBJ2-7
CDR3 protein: CASSLPNLTLAASSYEQYF
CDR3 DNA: TGCGCCAGCAGCTTACCAAATCTAACACTAGCGGCGAGCTCCTACGAGCAGTACTTC

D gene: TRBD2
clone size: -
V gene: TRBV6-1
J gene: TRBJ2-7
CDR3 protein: CASSEARAGGQYF
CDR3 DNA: TGTGCCAGCAGTGAAGCTAGAGCGGGAGGGCAGTACTTC

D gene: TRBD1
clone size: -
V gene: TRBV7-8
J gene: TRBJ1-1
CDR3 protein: CASSLTGLTEAFF
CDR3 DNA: TGTGCCAGCAGCTTGACAGGGCTCACTGAAGCTTTCTTT

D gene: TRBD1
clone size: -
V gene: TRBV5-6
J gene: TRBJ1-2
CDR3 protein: CASSADRDYGYTF
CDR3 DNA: TGTGCCAGCAGCGCGGACAGGGACTATGGCTACACCTTC

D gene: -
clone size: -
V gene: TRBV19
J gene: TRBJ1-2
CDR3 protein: CASSIIGEVGYTF
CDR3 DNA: TGTGCCAGTAGTATTATAGGGGAAGTTGGCTACACCTTC

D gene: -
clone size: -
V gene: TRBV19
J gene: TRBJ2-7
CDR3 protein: CASSEQAVGSYEQYF
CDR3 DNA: TGTGCCAGTAGTGAACAAGCCGTGGGCTCCTACGAGCAGTACTTC

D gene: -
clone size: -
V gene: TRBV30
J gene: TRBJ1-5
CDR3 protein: CASRYLPLGTPSNQPQHF
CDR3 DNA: TGTGCCTCCAGATATCTGCCCCTCGGGACACCCAGCAATCAGCCCCAGCATTTT

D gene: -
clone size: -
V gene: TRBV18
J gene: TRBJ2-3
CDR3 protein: CASSPDGDTQYF
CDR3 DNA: TGTGCCAGCTCACCTGATGGGGATACGCAGTATTTT

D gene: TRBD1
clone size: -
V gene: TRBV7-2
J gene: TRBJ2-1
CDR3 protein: CASRPRTGAYNEQFF
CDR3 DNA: TGTGCCAGCAGACCAAGGACAGGCGCCTACAATGAGCAGTTCTTC

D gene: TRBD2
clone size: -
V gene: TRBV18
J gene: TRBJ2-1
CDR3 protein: CASSPIAGGYNEQFF
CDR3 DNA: TGTGCCAGCTCACCTATAGCGGGGGGCTACAATGAGCAGTTCTTC

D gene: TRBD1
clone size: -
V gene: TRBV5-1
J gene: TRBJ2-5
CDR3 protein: CASSLGTGASWTQYF
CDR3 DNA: TGCGCCAGCAGCTTGGGGACAGGGGCCAGTTGGACCCAGTACTTC

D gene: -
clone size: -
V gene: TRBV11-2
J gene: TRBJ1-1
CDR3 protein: CASSRTSVTGLQMNTEAFF
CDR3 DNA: TGTGCCAGCAGTCGTACATCCGTGACAGGCCTTCAAATGAACACTGAAGCTTTCTTT

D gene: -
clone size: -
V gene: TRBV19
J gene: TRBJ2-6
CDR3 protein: CASNVQGANVLTF
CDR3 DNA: TGTGCCAGTAACGTACAGGGGGCCAACGTCCTGACTTTC

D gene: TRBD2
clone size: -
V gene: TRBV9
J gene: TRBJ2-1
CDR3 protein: CASSVGPPRTSGGVEQFF
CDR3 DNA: TGTGCCAGCAGCGTAGGCCCTCCGAGGACTAGCGGGGGTGTTGAGCAGTTCTTC

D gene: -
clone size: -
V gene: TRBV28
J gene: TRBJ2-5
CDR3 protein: CASSLGGWETQYF
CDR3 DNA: TGTGCCAGCAGTTTGGGGGGTTGGGAGACCCAGTACTTC

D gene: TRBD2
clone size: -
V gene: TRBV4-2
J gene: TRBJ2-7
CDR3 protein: CASSQEIRRSGGHKESEQYF
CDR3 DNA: TGTGCCAGCAGCCAAGAAATCCGTCGCAGCGGGGGGCACAAAGAGAGCGAGCAGTACTTC

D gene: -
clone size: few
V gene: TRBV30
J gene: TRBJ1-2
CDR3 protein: CAWSLQPEVGYTF
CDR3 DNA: TGTGCCTGGAGCCTACAGCCTGAAGTCGGCTACACCTTC

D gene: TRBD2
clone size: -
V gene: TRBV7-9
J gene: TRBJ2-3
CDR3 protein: CASSTGLASTDTQYF
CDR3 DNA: TGTGCCAGCAGCACGGGACTAGCGAGCACAGATACGCAGTATTTT

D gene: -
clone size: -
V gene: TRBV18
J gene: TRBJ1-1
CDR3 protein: CASSPPNRANTEAFF
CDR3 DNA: TGTGCCAGCTCACCACCCAACAGGGCCAACACTGAAGCTTTCTTT

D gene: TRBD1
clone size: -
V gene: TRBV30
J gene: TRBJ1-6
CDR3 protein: CAWLHTDRDYNSPLHF
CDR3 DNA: TGTGCCTGGTTACATACGGACAGGGACTATAATTCACCCCTCCACTTT

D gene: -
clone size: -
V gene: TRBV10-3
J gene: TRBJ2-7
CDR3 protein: CAISGGTMYEQYF
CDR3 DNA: TGTGCCATCAGTGGTGGGACAATGTACGAGCAGTACTTC

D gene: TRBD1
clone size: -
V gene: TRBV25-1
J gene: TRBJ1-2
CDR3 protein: CASSNPGGYGYTF
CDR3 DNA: TGTGCCAGCAGTAATCCAGGGGGATATGGCTACACCTTC

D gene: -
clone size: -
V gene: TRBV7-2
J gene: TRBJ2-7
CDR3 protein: CASSLDRYSYEQYF
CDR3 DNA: TGTGCCAGCAGCTTAGACAGGTACTCCTACGAGCAGTACTTC

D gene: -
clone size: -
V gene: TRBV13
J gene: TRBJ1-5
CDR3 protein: CASLGDGPQHF
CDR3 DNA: TGTGCCAGCTTAGGGGACGGGCCCCAGCATTTT

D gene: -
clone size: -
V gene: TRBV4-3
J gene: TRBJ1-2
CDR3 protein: CASSHQTGPDYGYTF
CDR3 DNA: TGCGCCAGCAGCCATCAAACAGGGCCGGACTATGGCTACACCTTC

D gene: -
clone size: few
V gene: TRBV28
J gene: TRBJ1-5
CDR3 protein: CASSSPGGNNQPQHF
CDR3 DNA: TGTGCCAGCAGTTCCCCCGGGGGCAACAATCAGCCCCAGCATTTT

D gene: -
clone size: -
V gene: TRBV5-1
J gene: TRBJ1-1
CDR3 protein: CASNRNPLGSNTEAFF
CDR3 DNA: TGCGCCAGCAATCGCAACCCACTGGGATCGAACACTGAAGCTTTCTTT

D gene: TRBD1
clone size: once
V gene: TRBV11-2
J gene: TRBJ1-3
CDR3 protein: CASSRIRRTGETGNTIYF
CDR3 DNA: TGTGCCAGCAGCCGTATTCGACGGACAGGGGAGACTGGAAACACCATATATTTT

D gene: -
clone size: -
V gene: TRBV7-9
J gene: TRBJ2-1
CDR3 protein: CASSLGRNLYNEQFF
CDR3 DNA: TGTGCCAGCAGCTTGGGAAGAAATCTCTACAATGAGCAGTTCTTC

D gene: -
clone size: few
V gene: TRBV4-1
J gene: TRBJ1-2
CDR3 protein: CASSQGRGWVYGYTF
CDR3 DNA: TGCGCCAGCAGCCAAGGCAGGGGATGGGTCTATGGCTACACCTTC

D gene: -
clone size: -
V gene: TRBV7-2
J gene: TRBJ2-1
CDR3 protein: CASSLAGALSYNEQFF
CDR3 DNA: TGTGCCAGCAGCTTAGCGGGGGCCCTCTCCTACAATGAGCAGTTCTTC

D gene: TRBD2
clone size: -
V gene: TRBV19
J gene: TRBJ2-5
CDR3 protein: CASSISGKETQYF
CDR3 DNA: TGTGCCAGTAGTATTAGCGGGAAGGAGACCCAGTACTTC

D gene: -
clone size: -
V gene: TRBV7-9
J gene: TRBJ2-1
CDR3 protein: CASSPLLATNEQFF
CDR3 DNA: TGTGCCAGCAGCCCTTTGCTAGCCACCAATGAGCAGTTCTTC

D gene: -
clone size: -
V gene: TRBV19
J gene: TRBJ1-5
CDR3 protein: CASSIRGDSNQPQHF
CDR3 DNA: TGTGCCAGTAGTATTCGCGGGGATAGCAATCAGCCCCAGCATTTT

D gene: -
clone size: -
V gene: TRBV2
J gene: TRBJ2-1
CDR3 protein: CASRAGISYNEQFF
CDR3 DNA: TGTGCCAGCAGAGCGGGTATCTCCTACAATGAGCAGTTCTTC